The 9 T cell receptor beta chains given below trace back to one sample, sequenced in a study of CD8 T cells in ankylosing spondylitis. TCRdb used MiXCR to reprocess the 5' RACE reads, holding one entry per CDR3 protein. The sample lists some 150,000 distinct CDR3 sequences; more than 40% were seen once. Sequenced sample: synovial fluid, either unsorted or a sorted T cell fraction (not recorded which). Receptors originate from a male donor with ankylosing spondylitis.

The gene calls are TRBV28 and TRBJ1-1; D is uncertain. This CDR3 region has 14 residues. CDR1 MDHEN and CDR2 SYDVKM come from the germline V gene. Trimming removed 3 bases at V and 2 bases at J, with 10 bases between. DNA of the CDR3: TGTGCCAGCAGTTTCGCGAATGTCAACACTGAAGCTTTCTTT. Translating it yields CASSFANVNTEAFF. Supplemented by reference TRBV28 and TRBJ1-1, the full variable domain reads DVKVTQSSRYLVKRTGEKVFLECVQDMDHENMFWYRQDPGLGLRLIYFSYDVKMKEKGDIPEGYSVSREKKERFSLILESASTNQTSMYLCASSFANVNTEAFFGQGTRLTVV.

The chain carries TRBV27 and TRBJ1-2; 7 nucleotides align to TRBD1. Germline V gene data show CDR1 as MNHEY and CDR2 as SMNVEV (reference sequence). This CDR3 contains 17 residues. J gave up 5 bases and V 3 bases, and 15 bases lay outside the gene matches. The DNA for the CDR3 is TGTGCCAGCAGTTTCGTGATTAGACAGGGACTAGTGTATGGCTACACCTTC. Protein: CASSFVIRQGLVYGYTF.

In DNA, the CDR3 is TGTGCCAGCAGTGAAGCGGCGGGATCGGGCGGGGAGCTGTTTTTT. It encodes CASSEAAGSGGELFF. The chain uses TRBV6-4 and TRBJ2-2; TRBD2 is a possible D gene (6 bases). The CDR3 length is 15 residues. Trimming took off 3 bases at V and 7 bases at J, with 15 bases between the two ends. Germline V gives CDR1 MRHNA, CDR2 SNTAGT.

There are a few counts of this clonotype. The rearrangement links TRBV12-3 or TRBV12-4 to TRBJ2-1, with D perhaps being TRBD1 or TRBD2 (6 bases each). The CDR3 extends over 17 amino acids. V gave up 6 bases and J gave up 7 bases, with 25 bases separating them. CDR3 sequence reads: CASSADRWGAPVNEQFF. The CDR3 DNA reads TGTGCCAGCAGCGCTGACCGATGGGGGGCACCGGTGAATGAGCAGTTCTTC.

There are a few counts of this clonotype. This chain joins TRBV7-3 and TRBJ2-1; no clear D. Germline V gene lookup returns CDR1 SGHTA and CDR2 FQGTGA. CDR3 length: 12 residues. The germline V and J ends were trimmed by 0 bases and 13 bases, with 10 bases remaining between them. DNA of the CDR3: TGTGCCAGCAGCTTAACACTGGACCTACAGTTCTTC. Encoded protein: CASSLTLDLQFF.

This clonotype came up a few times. DNA of the CDR3: TGTGCCAGCAGCTTGCAGAGGTTGATAGCGGGAGCTTCCTACGAGCAGTACTTC. Amino acids: CASSLQRLIAGASYEQYF. The chain uses TRBV11-2 and TRBJ2-7, with TRBD2 matching 9 bases. The CDR3 extends over 18 amino acids. With V trimmed by 3 bases and J by 1 base, 13 bases remained unmatched. Looked up from germline, CDR1 is SGHAT and CDR2 is FQNNGV.

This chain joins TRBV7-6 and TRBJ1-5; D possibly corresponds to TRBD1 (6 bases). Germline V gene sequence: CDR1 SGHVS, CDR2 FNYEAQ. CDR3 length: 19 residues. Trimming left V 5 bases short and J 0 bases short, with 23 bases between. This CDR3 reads CASSPVVRVEGDSNQPQHF. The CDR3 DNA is TGTGCCAGCAGCCCCGTAGTAAGGGTAGAGGGGGATAGCAATCAGCCCCAGCATTTT.

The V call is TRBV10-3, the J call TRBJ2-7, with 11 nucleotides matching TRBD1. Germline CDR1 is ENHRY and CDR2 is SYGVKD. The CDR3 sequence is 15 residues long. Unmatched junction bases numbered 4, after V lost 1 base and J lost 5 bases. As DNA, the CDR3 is TGTGCCATCAGTGAGTTGGGACAGGGGGACGACGAGCAGTACTTC. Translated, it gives CAISELGQGDDEQYF.

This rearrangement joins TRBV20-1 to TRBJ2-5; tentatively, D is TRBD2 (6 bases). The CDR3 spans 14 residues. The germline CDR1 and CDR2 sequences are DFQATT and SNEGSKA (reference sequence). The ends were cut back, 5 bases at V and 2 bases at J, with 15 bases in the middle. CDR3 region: CSAARGDPQETQYF. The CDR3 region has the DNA TGCAGTGCTGCGCGGGGAGACCCTCAAGAGACCCAGTACTTC.